Below are 7 T cell receptor beta chains sequenced from a single sample in a study of blood T cell repertoires in COVID-19. Sequencing used immunoSEQ multiplex PCR; TCRdb keeps in-frame clones, though not all of them. The sample carries a few hundred thousand clones, 90% recorded once. The sequencing input was PBMCs or T cells enriched from blood (not recorded which). The receptors derive from a man under 40 who had been exposed to COVID-19.

The chain recombines TRBV10-2 with TRBJ2-2; 11 bases agree with TRBD2. The CDR3 consists of 13 residues. V dropped 11 bases and J dropped 4; count of bases not matched to a gene: 3. CDR1 is WSHSY and CDR2 is SAAADI in the germline V gene. The chain's CDR3 is CADGLAGTGELFF. For the CDR3, the DNA is TGCGCCGATGGACTAGCGGGCACCGGGGAGCTGTTTTTT.

The CDR3 bases are TGTGCCAGCAGCTTAGGCATTGGGGGACAGGGTTTGGATACGCAGTATTTT. Protein: CASSLGIGGQGLDTQYF. The chain joins TRBV5-4 to TRBJ2-3, with 9 nucleotides matching TRBD1. With V trimmed by 2 bases and J by 6 bases, 13 bases remained unmatched. The CDR3 sequence is 17 residues long. The germline CDR1 and CDR2 sequences are SGHNT and YYREEE (reference sequence).

This sequence joins TRBV7-2 and TRBJ1-2, with TRBD1 identical over 7 bases. There are 13 residues in the CDR3. Per the germline V gene, CDR1 is SGHTA and CDR2 is FQGNSA. V was clipped by 5 bases and J by 3 bases; unmatched bases: 3. The CDR3 DNA follows: TGTGCCAGCAGCGCGACAGGGTACTATGGCTACACCTTC. Its protein product is CASSATGYYGYTF.

V is TRBV3-1 (or the pseudogene TRBV3-2) and J is TRBJ2-7; possibly TRBD1 for D (5 bases). Per germline, CDR1 LGHDT and CDR2 YNNKEL (reference sequence). V was pared by 2 bases and J by 2 bases, with 10 bases between. CDR3 length: 14 amino acids. CDR3 in amino acids: CASSQLPGPYEQYF. CDR3 coding DNA: TGTGCCAGCAGCCAACTCCCAGGGCCCTACGAGCAGTACTTC.

V and J are TRBV6-1 and TRBJ1-3, with D unresolved. The germline V and J ends were trimmed by 2 bases and 0 bases, with 20 bases remaining between them. The germline CDR1 and CDR2 sequences are MNHNS and SASEGT. CDR3 length equals 19 residues. Written as DNA, the CDR3 is TGTGCCAGCAGTGAAACCCGTGCGGGGTTCCGGAGCTCTGGAAACACCATATATTTT. Protein product: CASSETRAGFRSSGNTIYF.

The chain uses TRBV4-3 and TRBJ1-2; D is perhaps TRBD1 (5 bases). Looked up from germline, CDR1 is LGHNA and CDR2 is YSLEER. This CDR3 has 15 residues. V lost 4 bases, J lost 4 bases, and 16 bases lay in between. The CDR3 sequence: CASSPQGTLLYGYTF. CDR3 DNA: TGCGCCAGCAGCCCCCAGGGAACTTTGCTCTATGGCTACACCTTC.

The chain employs TRBV4-1 and TRBJ2-2; 7 bases agree with TRBD2. Germline-derived CDR1 and CDR2 are MGHRA and YSYEKL. V dropped 1 base and J dropped 4; count of bases not matched to a gene: 9. The CDR3 runs 17 residues. CDR3 bases: TGCGCCAGCAGCCAAGCTCCGGCGGGGGACCCCACCGGGGAGCTGTTTTTT. Translation gives CASSQAPAGDPTGELFF.